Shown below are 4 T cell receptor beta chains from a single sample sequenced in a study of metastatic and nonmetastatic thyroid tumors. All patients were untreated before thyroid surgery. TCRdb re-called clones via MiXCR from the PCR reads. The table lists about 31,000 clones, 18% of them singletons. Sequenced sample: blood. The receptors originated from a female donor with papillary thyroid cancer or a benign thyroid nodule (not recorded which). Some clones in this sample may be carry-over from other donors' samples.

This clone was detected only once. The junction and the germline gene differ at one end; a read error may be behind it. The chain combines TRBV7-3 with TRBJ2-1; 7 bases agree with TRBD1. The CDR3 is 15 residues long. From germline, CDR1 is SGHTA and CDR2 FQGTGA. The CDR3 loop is CASSLEGAIYNERFF. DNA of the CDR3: TGTGCCAGCAGCTTAGAGGGGGCGATCTACAATGAGCGGTTCTTC.

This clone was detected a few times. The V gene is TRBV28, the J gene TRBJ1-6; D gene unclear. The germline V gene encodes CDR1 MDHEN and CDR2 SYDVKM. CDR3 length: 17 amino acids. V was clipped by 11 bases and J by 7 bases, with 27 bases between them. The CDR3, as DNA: TGTGCCGCCCGCGGCCCCAACGGGGTATGGAGCAATTCACCCCTCCACTTT. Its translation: CAARGPNGVWSNSPLHF. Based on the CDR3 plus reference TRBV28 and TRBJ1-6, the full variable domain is DVKVTQSSRYLVKRTGEKVFLECVQDMDHENMFWYRQDPGLGLRLIYFSYDVKMKEKGDIPEGYSVSREKKERFSLILESASTNQTSMYLCAARGPNGVWSNSPLHFGNGTRLTVT.

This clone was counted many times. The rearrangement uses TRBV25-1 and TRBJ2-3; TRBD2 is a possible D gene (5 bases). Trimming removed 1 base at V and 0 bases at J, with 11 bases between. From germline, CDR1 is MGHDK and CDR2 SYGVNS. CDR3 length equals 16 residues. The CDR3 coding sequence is TGTGCCAGCAGTGAATTGGCTAGCTCTAGCACAGATACGCAGTATTTT. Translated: CASSELASSSTDTQYF.

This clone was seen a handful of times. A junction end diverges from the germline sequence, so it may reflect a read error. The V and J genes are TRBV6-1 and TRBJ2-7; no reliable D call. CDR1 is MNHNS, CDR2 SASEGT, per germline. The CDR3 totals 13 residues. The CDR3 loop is CASSPLGPYEKYF. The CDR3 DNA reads TGTGCCAGCAGTCCACTGGGCCCCTACGAGAAGTACTTC.